The 21 T cell receptor beta chains reported below all come from one sample, sequenced in a study of T cell responses to AZD1222 COVID-19 vaccine. TCRdb's table, derived via immunoSEQ multiplex PCR, lists solely in-frame clones and lacks some. There are 90,000 to 110,000 clones in the sample; about nine tenths occur only once, and roughly 6.9% lies in the top ten. Sequenced material: peripheral blood, taken on day 0 of AZD1222 vaccination. Every receptor here comes from an adult in good health.

The chain couples TRBV6-5 to TRBJ1-5, with 7 bases fitting TRBD1. Trimming took 4 bases from V and 2 from J; bases not matched to a gene: 5. The germline gives CDR1 MNHEY, CDR2 SVGAGI. CDR3 length: 15 amino acids. CDR3 sequence reads: CASSSSTGGNQPQHF. The CDR3 nucleotides are TGTGCCAGCAGTTCCTCAACAGGGGGCAATCAGCCCCAGCATTTT.

The V gene is TRBV19, the J gene TRBJ2-3; D uncertain. With 4 bases removed from V and 5 bases from J, the gap between germline ends came to 10 bases. Germline V gene data show CDR1 as LNHDA and CDR2 as SQIVND (reference sequence). The CDR3 length is 13 residues. The CDR3 region has the DNA TGTGCCAGTAGTACCCGAAAGGGAGATACGCAGTATTTT. It is translated as CASSTRKGDTQYF.

The gene calls are TRBV4-1 and TRBJ2-7; D is tentatively TRBD1 or TRBD2 (5 bases each). The V end was cut by 2 bases, the J end by 3 bases, with 14 bases between. CDR3 length: 15 residues. In germline, CDR1 is MGHRA, CDR2 YSYEKL. CDR3 region: CASSQTTGPLYEQYF. CDR3 bases: TGCGCCAGCAGCCAAACCACGGGACCACTCTACGAGCAGTACTTC.

J is TRBJ1-5 and V is TRBV5-4; weak D call: TRBD1 (5 bases). V lost 1 base and J lost 6, with 11 bases in between. The CDR3 spans 14 residues. Germline V gene sequence: CDR1 SGHNT, CDR2 YYREEE (reference sequence). The CDR3 DNA follows: TGTGCCAGCAGCTTGTCGGGGGTGGGTCAGCCCCAGCATTTT. It encodes CASSLSGVGQPQHF. Full variable domain (outside the CDR3, taken from reference TRBV5-4 and TRBJ1-5): ETGVTQSPTHLIKTRGQQVTLRCSSQSGHNTVSWYQQALGQGPQFIFQYYREEENGRGNFPPRFSGLQFPNYSSELNVNALELDDSALYLCASSLSGVGQPQHFGDGTRLSIL.

The chain has TRBV25-1 and TRBJ1-1, with D possibly being TRBD1 (5 bases). Germline V lookup: CDR1 MGHDK, CDR2 SYGVNS. V was cut by 7 bases and J by 6 bases, with 21 bases left in between. The CDR3 has 15 residues. In nucleotides, the CDR3 is TGTGCCAGCATCACCAACGGGGGGTATTTGTCTGAAGCTTTCTTT. Its translation: CASITNGGYLSEAFF.

The chain combines TRBV2 with TRBJ1-5; D not certain. The V end was cut by 6 bases, the J end by 7 bases, with 16 bases between. Germline V lookup: CDR1 SNHLY, CDR2 FYNNEI. The CDR3 is 14 residues long. CDR3 in DNA: TGTGCCAGCAGCTCCGTACGGGCTGAACAGCCCCAGCATTTT. Translation gives CASSSVRAEQPQHF.

V usage is TRBV9 and J usage is TRBJ2-3; maybe TRBD2 (6 bases). The V end lost 0 bases, the J end lost 5 bases, and 16 bases lay between the germline ends. The CDR3 is 16 amino acids. Germline-derived CDR1 and CDR2 are SGDLS and YYNGEE. CDR3 coding DNA: TGTGCCAGCAGCGTAGTAGGCGGGACGGGGTTAGATACGCAGTATTTT. Encoded protein: CASSVVGGTGLDTQYF. Full variable domain (missing parts from reference TRBV9 and TRBJ2-3): DSGVTQTPKHLITATGQRVTLRCSPRSGDLSVYWYQQSLDQGLQFLIQYYNGEERAKGNILERFSAQQFPDLHSELNLSSLELGDSALYFCASSVVGGTGLDTQYFGPGTRLTVL.

This chain connects TRBV5-8 to TRBJ2-5; TRBD1 aligns across 7 bases. CDR3 size: 14 residues. V lost 3 bases to trimming and J lost 5 bases; unmatched junction nucleotides: 7. Germline CDR1 reads SGHTS; CDR2 reads YDEGEE. The CDR3 here is CASSYGTAGETQYF. DNA for the CDR3: TGTGCCAGCAGCTACGGGACAGCCGGCGAGACCCAGTACTTC.

The chain has TRBV6-5 and TRBJ1-2, with D maybe TRBD1 (5 bases). The V gene's germline CDR1 is MNHEY and CDR2 SVGAGI. Deletions cut 5 bases from V and 7 bases from J, with 14 bases between. This CDR3 has 13 residues. The CDR3 sequence is CASSPLTGGGYTF. The CDR3 DNA is TGTGCCAGCAGTCCCCTGACCGGGGGTGGCTACACCTTC.

This rearrangement joins TRBV5-8 to TRBJ1-5, with D perhaps TRBD1 (5 bases). V lost 4 bases to trimming and J lost 5 bases, with 16 bases between them. Germline values: CDR1 SGHTS, CDR2 YDEGEE. The CDR3 spans 15 residues. The CDR3 reads CASSNYRTWHQPQHF. The CDR3 DNA reads as TGTGCCAGCAGCAACTACAGGACCTGGCATCAGCCCCAGCATTTT.

The chain couples TRBV11-2 to TRBJ1-2, with 9 nucleotides matching TRBD1. Germline CDR1 reads SGHAT; CDR2 reads FQNNGV. With V trimmed by 5 bases and J by 7 bases, 8 bases remained unmatched. The CDR3 contains 14 residues. The CDR3 DNA follows: TGTGCCAGCAGCCGGGACAGGGCCGCCCCTGGCTACACCTTC. As protein: CASSRDRAAPGYTF.

About this clone itself: One end of the junction fails to match germline, which may point to a read error. V usage is TRBV3-1 (or the pseudogene TRBV3-2) and J usage is TRBJ1-2, with D hard to call. This CDR3 has 12 residues. CDR1 is LGHDT and CDR2 is YNNKEL in the germline V gene (reference sequence). CDR3 loop: CASSRAVDGYTF. DNA of the CDR3: TGTGCCAGCAGCCGGGCTGTCGATGGATACACCTTC.

The CDR3: CASSQDSTGTGGIRNSPLHF. The CDR3, as DNA: TGCGCCAGCAGCCAAGATTCAACCGGGACAGGGGGGATAAGGAATTCACCCCTCCACTTT. The V call is TRBV4-3, the J call TRBJ1-6, with 11 bases identical to TRBD1. Losses at the gene ends were 0 bases for V and 7 bases for J; bases not matched to a gene: 14. The CDR3 loop spans 20 amino acids. Germline CDR1 reads LGHNA; CDR2 reads YSLEER.

This chain uses TRBV18 with TRBJ2-1, with TRBD2 identical over 9 bases. The CDR3 runs 15 residues. V gave up 0 bases and J gave up 5 bases; unmatched junction bases: 2. Germline V CDR1 and CDR2: KGHSH, LQKENI. The CDR3 loop reads CASSPPAGGHNEQFF. In nucleotides, the CDR3 is TGTGCCAGCTCACCACCGGCGGGAGGGCACAATGAGCAGTTCTTC.

The chain joins TRBV5-1 to TRBJ1-2, with 7 bases aligning to TRBD1. The CDR3 totals 13 residues. Germline V lookup: CDR1 SGHRS, CDR2 YFSETQ. The J segment lost 7 bases and the V segment lost 4 bases, leaving 7 bases of the junction unmatched. The CDR3 protein is CASSLGGWSGYTF. CDR3 DNA: TGCGCCAGCAGCCTAGGGGGCTGGAGTGGCTACACCTTC.

This chain connects TRBV11-2 to TRBJ1-6; D ambiguous. The CDR3 loop spans 16 amino acids. The V and J ends lost 0 bases and 9 bases respectively, with 15 bases between them. The germline V gene has CDR1 SGHAT and CDR2 FQNNGV. CDR3 sequence: CASSLDLGPTTSPLHF. CDR3 bases: TGTGCCAGCAGCTTAGATCTAGGACCAACTACTTCACCCCTCCACTTT. Combining the CDR3 with reference TRBV11-2 and TRBJ1-6 gives the whole variable domain EAGVAQSPRYKIIEKRQSVAFWCNPISGHATLYWYQQILGQGPKLLIQFQNNGVVDDSQLPKDRFSAERLKGVDSTLKIQPAKLEDSAVYLCASSLDLGPTTSPLHFGNGTRLTVT.

The V gene is TRBV15, the J gene TRBJ1-5, with no clear D. This CDR3 has 13 residues. In germline, CDR1 is LNHNV, CDR2 YYDKDF (reference sequence). The CDR3 reads CATGEAPNQPQHF. The CDR3 DNA is TGTGCAACCGGGGAGGCCCCCAATCAGCCCCAGCATTTT.

V usage is TRBV19 and J usage is TRBJ2-3, with a tentative D call TRBD1 (6 bases). This CDR3 has 14 amino acids. V was shortened by 8 bases and J by 3 bases, with 15 bases between the two germline ends. Germline CDR1 LNHDA, CDR2 SQIVND (reference sequence). The CDR3 DNA sequence: TGTGCCAGTCGGGCCGGACAGCTGACAGATACGCAGTATTTT. Its translation is CASRAGQLTDTQYF.

V and J are TRBV5-1 and TRBJ2-1; 9 bases match TRBD2. Germline trimming cut 4 bases from V and 10 bases from J; bases unmatched to any gene: 6. The CDR3 runs to 13 residues. In germline, CDR1 is SGHRS, CDR2 YFSETQ. CDR3 protein: CASSLTTSGEQFF. The CDR3 nucleotides are TGCGCCAGCAGCCTCACGACTAGCGGAGAGCAGTTCTTC.

The chain combines TRBV5-7 with TRBJ2-1; D possibly corresponds to TRBD1 (5 bases). TRBV5-7 is placed among ORFs of uncertain function. Trimming pared 5 bases from V and 14 bases from J, leaving 11 bases between. This CDR3 is built from 10 residues. For the CDR3, the DNA is TGTGCCAGCAGGGGGCGACTGGAGTTCTTC. It yields the protein CASRGRLEFF.

The rearrangement joins TRBV11-2 to TRBJ1-1; no firm D call. V lost 3 bases, J lost 7 bases, and 12 bases lay in between. Germline V CDR1 and CDR2: SGHAT, FQNNGV. The CDR3 covers 13 residues. The CDR3 coding sequence is TGTGCCAGCAGCTTCCAACGGGTCGGTGAAGCTTTCTTT. Protein sequence: CASSFQRVGEAFF. Drawing the rest from reference TRBV11-2 and TRBJ1-1, the complete variable domain is EAGVAQSPRYKIIEKRQSVAFWCNPISGHATLYWYQQILGQGPKLLIQFQNNGVVDDSQLPKDRFSAERLKGVDSTLKIQPAKLEDSAVYLCASSFQRVGEAFFGQGTRLTVV.